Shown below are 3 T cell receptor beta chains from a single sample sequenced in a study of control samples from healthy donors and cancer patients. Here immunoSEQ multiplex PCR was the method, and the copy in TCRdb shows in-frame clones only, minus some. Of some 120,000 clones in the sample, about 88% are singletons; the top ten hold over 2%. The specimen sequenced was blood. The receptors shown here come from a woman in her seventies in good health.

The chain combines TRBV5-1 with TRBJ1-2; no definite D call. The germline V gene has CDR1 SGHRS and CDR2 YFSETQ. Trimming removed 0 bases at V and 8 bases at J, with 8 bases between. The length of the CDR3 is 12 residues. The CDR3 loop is CASSLVGEGYTF. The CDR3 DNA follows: TGCGCCAGCAGCTTGGTGGGAGAAGGCTACACCTTC.

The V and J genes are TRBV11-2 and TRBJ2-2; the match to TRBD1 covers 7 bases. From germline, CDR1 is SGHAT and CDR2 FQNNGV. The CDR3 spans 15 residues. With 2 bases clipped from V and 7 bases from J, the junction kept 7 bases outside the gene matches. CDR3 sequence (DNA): TGTGCCAGCAGCTTAACGAGACAGGGTGGCGGGGAGCTGTTTTTT. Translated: CASSLTRQGGGELFF.

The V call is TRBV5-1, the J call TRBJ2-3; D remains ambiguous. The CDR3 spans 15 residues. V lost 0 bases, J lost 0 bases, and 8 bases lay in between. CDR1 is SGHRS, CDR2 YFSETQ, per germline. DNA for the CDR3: TGCGCCAGCAGCTTGGACGGTCGGAGCACAGATACGCAGTATTTT. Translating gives CASSLDGRSTDTQYF.